This T cell receptor (beta chain) was documented in a study of chemoradiotherapy in HPV16-positive cancers. Study-level results: HPV-specific T cells were functionally defined from only two HPV16-positive patients.

About this clone itself: What it binds is not known.

TCRdb's table, derived via immunoSEQ multiplex PCR, lists solely in-frame clones and lacks some. The sample has about 15,000 clones, about 70% seen once; the top ten hold more than 8.5%. This CDR3 has 12 amino acids. Trimming left V 0 bases short and J 14 bases short, with 16 bases between. Germline V gives CDR1 GTSNPN, CDR2 SVGIG (reference sequence). The origin of this receptor is a human donor with HPV-associated anogenital cancer. The chain recombines TRBV30 with TRBJ1-2; D not resolved. Sample acquisition took place from a patient who underwent chemoradiotherapy. The CDR3 sequence: CAWSVGRPWWTF. CDR3 bases: TGTGCCTGGAGTGTAGGCAGGCCTTGGTGGACCTTC.